This TCR beta chain appears in the sequencing data of a study of blood T cell repertoires in COVID-19. Overall study context: Spain, Italy and the United States supplied samples that represented acute and convalescent COVID-19. Nucleic acid was either cDNA or gDNA, and it came from T cells, B-cell-depleted T cells, or PBMCs.

J was trimmed by 7 bases and V by 0 bases; bases with no gene match: 4. There are 15 residues in the CDR3. CDR1 is MNHNY and CDR2 is SVGAGI in the germline V gene (reference sequence). Authors' data handling: Reference gene primers were amplified, and this amplification served to estimate nucleated cell counts. The protocol was immunoSEQ multiplex PCR, while the TCRdb copy is restricted to in-frame clones and leaves out a portion. Clonal size and the V and J genes are those of that table, whereas D and trimming came from the DNA. The profile covers approximately 300,000 clones, with around 89% appearing a single time and about 4.6% taken by the ten largest.

This chain links TRBV6-6 with TRBJ2-1; 9 bases align to TRBD2. The sample taken for sequencing was peripheral blood. This clonotype was sampled from a man in his forties or fifties with acute or convalescent COVID-19. CDR3: CASSYSGAGGNEQFF. The CDR3 DNA reads as TGTGCCAGCAGTTACTCGGGCGCGGGGGGGAATGAGCAGTTCTTC.